Listed below are T cell receptor beta chains from one sample, sequenced in a study of blood T cell repertoires in COVID-19. Using immunoSEQ multiplex PCR, the repertoire was profiled, and TCRdb retains in-frame clones only, with some absent. The sample records approximately 300,000 clones, more than 85% being singletons. Sequencing was carried out using PBMCs or T cells enriched from blood (not recorded which). These receptor sequences come from a woman aged 25 to 39 who had recovered from COVID-19. Each CDR3 is given with its conserved first and last residue. Each record gives: clone size, J gene, V gene, CDR3 protein. Part of the rows lack a size; the others show once, few, many or a class for expanded clones.

abundance: .; j_gene: TRBJ2-1; v_gene: TRBV4-2; CDR3aa: CASSQALAANNEQFF
abundance: .; j_gene: TRBJ2-2; v_gene: TRBV4-2; CDR3aa: CASSYLAGEGANTGELFF
abundance: .; j_gene: TRBJ1-5; v_gene: TRBV6-6; CDR3aa: CASSSRQGYQPQHF
abundance: .; j_gene: TRBJ1-2; v_gene: TRBV11-2; CDR3aa: CASSSPQGRGDGYTF
abundance: .; j_gene: TRBJ2-2; v_gene: TRBV24-1; CDR3aa: CATSVGLGWTGELFF
abundance: .; j_gene: TRBJ2-7; v_gene: TRBV19; CDR3aa: CASSSPPYSYEQYF
abundance: once; j_gene: TRBJ2-5; v_gene: TRBV4-2; CDR3aa: CASSPGTSGQETQYF
abundance: once; j_gene: TRBJ1-5; v_gene: TRBV2; CDR3aa: CASTRLGDQPQHF
abundance: .; j_gene: TRBJ1-1; v_gene: TRBV27; CDR3aa: CASSFQGSVAFF
abundance: .; j_gene: TRBJ2-2; v_gene: TRBV5-1; CDR3aa: CASSHALAGGPNTGELFF
abundance: .; j_gene: TRBJ1-6; v_gene: TRBV4-1; CDR3aa: CASSQGGFNSPLHF
abundance: .; j_gene: TRBJ2-3; v_gene: TRBV28; CDR3aa: CASSYAGTSGTDTQYF
abundance: .; j_gene: TRBJ1-5; v_gene: TRBV6-4; CDR3aa: CASIPRGRVQPQHF
abundance: .; j_gene: TRBJ2-5; v_gene: TRBV7-8; CDR3aa: CASSFGDNQETQYF
abundance: .; j_gene: TRBJ1-3; v_gene: TRBV6-1; CDR3aa: CASSEEQGGQNTIYF